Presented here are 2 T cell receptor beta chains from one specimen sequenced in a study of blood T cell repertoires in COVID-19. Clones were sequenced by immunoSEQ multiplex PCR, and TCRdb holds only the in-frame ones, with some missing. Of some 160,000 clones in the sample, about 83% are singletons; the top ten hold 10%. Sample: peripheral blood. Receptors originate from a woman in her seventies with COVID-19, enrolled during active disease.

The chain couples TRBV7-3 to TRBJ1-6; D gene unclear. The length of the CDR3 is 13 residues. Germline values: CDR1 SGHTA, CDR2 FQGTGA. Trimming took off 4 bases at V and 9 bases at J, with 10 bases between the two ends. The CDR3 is CASSSSDGSPLHF. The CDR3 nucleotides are TGTGCCAGCAGCTCCAGCGACGGTTCACCCCTCCACTTT.

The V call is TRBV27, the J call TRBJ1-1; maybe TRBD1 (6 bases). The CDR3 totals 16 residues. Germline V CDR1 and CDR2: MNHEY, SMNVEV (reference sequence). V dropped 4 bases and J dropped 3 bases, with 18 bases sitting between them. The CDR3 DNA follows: TGTGCCAGCAGTTCCCGGACAGAAGGGAGGGACACTGAAGCTTTCTTT. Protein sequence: CASSSRTEGRDTEAFF.